The present entry profiles one T cell receptor (beta chain) with its context. Its target antigen remains unknown. No base quality information exists; no much larger clone differs at one position. V is clipped by 2 bases and J by 0 bases, and the sequence between their germline boundaries is 14 bases long. Reading the germline V gene gives CDR1 LGHNA and CDR2 YNFKEQ. The CDR3 sequence holds 17 residues, the cysteine and phenylalanine included. Only the CDR3 part of the read is kept: 51 bases, read in frame from the first base. TCRbeta CDR3 regions were amplified from genomic DNA by means of the immunoSEQ Assay, a bias-controlled multiplex PCR. Under the source paper's analysis protocol: Within the assay, amplification of reference gene primers was used to estimate how many nucleated cells each sample contained. To quantify the absolute abundance of each unique TCRbeta CDR3 rearrangement, sequence reads were collapsed and filtered. For each sample, productive Simpson clonality was calculated by taking the square root of Simpson's diversity index across productive rearrangements. TCRdb stores this immuneACCESS table with in-frame sequences only. Part of the clones is absent; in the studies checked, under half of the shortfall reflects unresolved V genes, and no reason is known for the rest. That table gives V, J and clone size, and the DNA gave D and trimming. For this sample the table gives under 350,000 clones, of which around 89% were detected only once. The ten largest clones take up roughly 5% of the sample.

This sample was included in a study of blood T cell repertoires in COVID-19 (dated by TCRdb to about 2020). With regard to the full study: Collaborator samples came from the United States, Italy and Spain and covered acute and convalescent phases of COVID-19. The prospective study material was composed of cDNA or gDNA derived from T cells, B-cell-depleted T cells, or PBMCs. Deeply sampled blood TCRbeta repertoires from subjects exposed to, actively infected with, or recovered from COVID-19 were included in the dataset. The repertoires were released in a freely available public database intended as a resource for research on the immune response to SARS-CoV-2. The samples were drawn from the first 160 participants of the ongoing ImmuneRACE study and from under 1,500 subjects provided by 6 global collaborators. A de-identified subject ID, COVID-19 status, age in years and sex were almost always included in the sample metadata. Where available, HLA class I and class II types were obtained from metadata supplied by the sample provider rather than from assay-based typing.

On the study overall, not on this receptor specifically: Clinical and demographic metadata were provided uncurated, with the amount varying by source and participant.

The collaborating institutions used their own protocols to collect whole blood in K2EDTA tubes. Collaborator samples were shipped for TCRbeta analysis as frozen whole blood, isolated PBMCs, or DNA extracted from either sample type. What was sequenced was peripheral blood. The receptor comes from a man in his forties with acute or convalescent COVID-19. The sequence is built from TRBV4-2 and TRBJ1-5; no D gene call is confident. The CDR3 loop reads CASSQHPNPGSNQPQHF. DNA sequence: TGTGCCAGCAGCCAACATCCTAATCCAGGTAGCAATCAGCCCCAGCATTTT.